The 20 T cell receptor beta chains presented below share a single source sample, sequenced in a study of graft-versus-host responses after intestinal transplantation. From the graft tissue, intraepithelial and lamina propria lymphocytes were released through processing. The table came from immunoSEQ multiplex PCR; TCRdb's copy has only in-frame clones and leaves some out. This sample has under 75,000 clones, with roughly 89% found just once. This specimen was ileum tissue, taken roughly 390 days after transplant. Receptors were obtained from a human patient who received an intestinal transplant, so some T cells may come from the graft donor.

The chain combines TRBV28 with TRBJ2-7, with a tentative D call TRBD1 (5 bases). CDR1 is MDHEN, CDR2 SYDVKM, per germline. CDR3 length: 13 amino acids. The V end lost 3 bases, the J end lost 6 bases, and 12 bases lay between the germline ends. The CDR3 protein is CASSFLQDSEQYF. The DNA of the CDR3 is TGTGCCAGCAGTTTCCTTCAAGACAGCGAGCAGTACTTC.

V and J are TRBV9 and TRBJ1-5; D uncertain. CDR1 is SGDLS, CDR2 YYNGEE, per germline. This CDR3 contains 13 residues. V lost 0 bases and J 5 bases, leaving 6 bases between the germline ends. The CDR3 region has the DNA TGTGCCAGCAGCGTAGATCCGGATCAGCCCCAGCATTTT. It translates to CASSVDPDQPQHF.

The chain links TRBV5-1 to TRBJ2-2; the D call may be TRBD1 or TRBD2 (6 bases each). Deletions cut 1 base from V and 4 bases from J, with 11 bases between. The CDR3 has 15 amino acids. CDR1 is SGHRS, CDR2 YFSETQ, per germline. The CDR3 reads CASSLLGGSTGELFF. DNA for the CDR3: TGCGCCAGCAGCTTGTTAGGGGGGAGCACCGGGGAGCTGTTTTTT.

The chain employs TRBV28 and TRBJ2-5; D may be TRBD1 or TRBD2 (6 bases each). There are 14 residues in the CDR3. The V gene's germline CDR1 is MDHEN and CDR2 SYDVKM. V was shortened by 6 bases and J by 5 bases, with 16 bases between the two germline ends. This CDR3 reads CASSPPQGGETQYF. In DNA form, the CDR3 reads TGTGCCAGCAGCCCCCCCCAAGGGGGGGAGACCCAGTACTTC.

CDR3 in amino acids: CASSPRTGNNSPLHF. DNA of the CDR3: TGTGCCAGTAGTCCTCGGACAGGGAATAATTCACCCCTCCACTTT. The rearrangement joins TRBV19 to TRBJ1-6; 8 nucleotides agree with TRBD1. Germline V gene lookup returns CDR1 LNHDA and CDR2 SQIVND (reference sequence). The CDR3 totals 15 residues. V lost 5 bases to trimming and J lost 5 bases; unmatched junction nucleotides: 5.

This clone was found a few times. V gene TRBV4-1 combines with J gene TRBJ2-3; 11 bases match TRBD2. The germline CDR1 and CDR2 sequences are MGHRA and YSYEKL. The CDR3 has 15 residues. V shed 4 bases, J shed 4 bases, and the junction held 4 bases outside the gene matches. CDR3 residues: CASSPSSGGSDTQYF. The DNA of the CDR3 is TGCGCCAGCAGCCCATCTAGCGGGGGGTCAGATACGCAGTATTTT.

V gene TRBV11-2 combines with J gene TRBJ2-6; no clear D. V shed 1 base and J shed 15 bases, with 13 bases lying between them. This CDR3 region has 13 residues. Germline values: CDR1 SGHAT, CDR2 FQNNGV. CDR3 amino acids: CASSLARLLPLTF. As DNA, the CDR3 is TGTGCCAGCAGCTTAGCAAGGTTGTTACCCCTGACTTTC.

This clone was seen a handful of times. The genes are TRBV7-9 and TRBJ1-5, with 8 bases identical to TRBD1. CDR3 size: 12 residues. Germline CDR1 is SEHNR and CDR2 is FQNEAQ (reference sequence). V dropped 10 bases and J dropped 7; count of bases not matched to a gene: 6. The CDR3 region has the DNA TGTGCCACCGGACAGGGAAAACAGCCCCAGCATTTT. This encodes CATGQGKQPQHF.

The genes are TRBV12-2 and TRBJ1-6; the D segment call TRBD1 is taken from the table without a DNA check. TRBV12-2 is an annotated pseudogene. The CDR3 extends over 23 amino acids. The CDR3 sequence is CASRLAIIREGDESIRSISPLHF. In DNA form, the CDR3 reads TGTGCAAGTCGCTTAGCGATAATCCGAGAGGGGGACGAATCCATCCGTTCAATTTCACCCCTCCACTTT.

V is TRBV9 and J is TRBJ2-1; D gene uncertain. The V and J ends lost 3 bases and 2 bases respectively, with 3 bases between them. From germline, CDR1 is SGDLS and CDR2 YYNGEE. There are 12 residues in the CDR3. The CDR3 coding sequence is TGTGCCAGCAGCGCCGCCTACAATGAGCAGTTCTTC. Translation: CASSAAYNEQFF.

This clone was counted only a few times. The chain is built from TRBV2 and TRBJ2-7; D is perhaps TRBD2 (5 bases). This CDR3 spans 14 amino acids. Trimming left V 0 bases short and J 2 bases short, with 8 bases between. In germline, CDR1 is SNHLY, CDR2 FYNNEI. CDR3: CASSEARVPYEQYF. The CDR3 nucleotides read TGTGCCAGCAGTGAAGCGCGGGTCCCCTACGAGCAGTACTTC.

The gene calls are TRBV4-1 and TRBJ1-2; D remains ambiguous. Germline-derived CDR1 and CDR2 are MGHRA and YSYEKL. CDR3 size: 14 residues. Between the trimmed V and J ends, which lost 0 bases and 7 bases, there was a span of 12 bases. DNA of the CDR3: TGCGCCAGCAGCCAAGAGGTTCTCCCGAGTGGCTACACCTTC. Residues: CASSQEVLPSGYTF.

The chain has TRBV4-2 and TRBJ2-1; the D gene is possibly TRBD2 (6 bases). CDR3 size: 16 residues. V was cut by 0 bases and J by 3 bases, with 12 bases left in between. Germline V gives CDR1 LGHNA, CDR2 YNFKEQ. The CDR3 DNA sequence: TGTGCCAGCAGCCAAGATCCAGCGGGCTTCTACAATGAGCAGTTCTTC. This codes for CASSQDPAGFYNEQFF.

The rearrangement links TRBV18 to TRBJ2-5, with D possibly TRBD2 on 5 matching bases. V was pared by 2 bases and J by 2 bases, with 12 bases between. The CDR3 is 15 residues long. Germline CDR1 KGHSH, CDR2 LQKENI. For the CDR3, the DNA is TGTGCCAGCTCACCAACAGCGGCCAGACAAGAGACCCAGTACTTC. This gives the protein CASSPTAARQETQYF.

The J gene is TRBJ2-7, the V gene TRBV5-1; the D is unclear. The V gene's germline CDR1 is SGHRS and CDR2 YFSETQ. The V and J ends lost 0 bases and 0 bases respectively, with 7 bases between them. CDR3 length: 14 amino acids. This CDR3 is CASSLAGSSYEQYF. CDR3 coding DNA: TGCGCCAGCAGCTTGGCCGGCAGCTCCTACGAGCAGTACTTC.

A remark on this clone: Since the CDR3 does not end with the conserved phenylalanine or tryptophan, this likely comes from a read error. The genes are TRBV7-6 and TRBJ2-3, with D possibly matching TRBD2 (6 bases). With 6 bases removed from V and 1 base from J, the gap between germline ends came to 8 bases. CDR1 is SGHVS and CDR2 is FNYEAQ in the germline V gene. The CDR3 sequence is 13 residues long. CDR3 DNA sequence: TGTGCCAGCAGTTGGGGGGGCACAGATACGCAGTATATT. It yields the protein CASSWGGTDTQYI.

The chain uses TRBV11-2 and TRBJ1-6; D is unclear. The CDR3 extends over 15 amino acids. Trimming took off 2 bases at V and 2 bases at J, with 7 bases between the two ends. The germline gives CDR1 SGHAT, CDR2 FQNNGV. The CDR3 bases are TGTGCCAGCAGCTTACGCGCAGCCTATAATTCACCCCTCCACTTT. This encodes CASSLRAAYNSPLHF. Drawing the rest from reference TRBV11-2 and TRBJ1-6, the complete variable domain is EAGVAQSPRYKIIEKRQSVAFWCNPISGHATLYWYQQILGQGPKLLIQFQNNGVVDDSQLPKDRFSAERLKGVDSTLKIQPAKLEDSAVYLCASSLRAAYNSPLHFGNGTRLTVT.

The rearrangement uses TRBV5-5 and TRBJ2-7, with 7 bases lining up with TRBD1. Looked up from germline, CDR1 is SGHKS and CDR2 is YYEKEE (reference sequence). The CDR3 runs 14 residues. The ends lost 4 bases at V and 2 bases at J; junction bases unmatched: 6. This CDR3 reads CASSGADRAYEQYF. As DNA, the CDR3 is TGTGCCAGCAGCGGAGCAGACAGGGCCTACGAGCAGTACTTC. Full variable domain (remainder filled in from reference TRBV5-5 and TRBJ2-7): DAGVTQSPTHLIKTRGQQVTLRCSPISGHKSVSWYQQVLGQGPQFIFQYYEKEERGRGNFPDRFSARQFPNYSSELNVNALLLGDSALYLCASSGADRAYEQYFGPGTRLTVT.

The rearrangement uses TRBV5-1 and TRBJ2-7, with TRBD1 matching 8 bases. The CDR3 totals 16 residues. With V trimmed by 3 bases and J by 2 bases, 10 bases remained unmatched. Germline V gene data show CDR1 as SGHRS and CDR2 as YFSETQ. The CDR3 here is CASSSPRTGPTYEQYF. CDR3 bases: TGCGCCAGCAGCTCGCCTCGGACAGGGCCAACCTACGAGCAGTACTTC.

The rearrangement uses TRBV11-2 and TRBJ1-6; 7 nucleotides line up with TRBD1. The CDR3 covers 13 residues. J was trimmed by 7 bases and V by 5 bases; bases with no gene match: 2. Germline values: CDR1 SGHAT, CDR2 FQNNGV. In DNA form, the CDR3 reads TGTGCCAGCAGCCTGGACAGGAATTCACCCCTCCACTTT. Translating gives CASSLDRNSPLHF.